This is a list of T cell receptor beta chains from one sample in a study of cytomegalovirus exposure and HLA in healthy donors. Using immunoSEQ multiplex PCR, the repertoire was profiled, and TCRdb retains in-frame clones only, with some absent. The table includes roughly 100,000 clones, over 75% detected once. Sequencing was done on a sample of PBMCs. The source is a female donor in good health and CMV-seropositive. CDR3s include the opening cysteine and the closing phenylalanine or tryptophan. The D gene is left open where the match is weak. The size field is filled for only some rows; it gives once, few, many or a size class.

v_gene	d_gene	j_gene	abundance	CDR3nt	CDR3aa
TRBV7-9	-	TRBJ2-7	few	TGTGCCAGCAGCTTTCCAGGCAACTACGAGCAGTACTTC	CASSFPGNYEQYF
TRBV28	TRBD2	TRBJ2-1	-	TGTGCCAGCAGCCCGACTAGCGGGAGATGGAATGAGCAGTTCTTC	CASSPTSGRWNEQFF
TRBV5-1	TRBD1	TRBJ2-5	-	TGCGCCAGCAGCCCGACAGGGTTAGAGACCCAGTACTTC	CASSPTGLETQYF
TRBV5-8	TRBD1	TRBJ1-1	-	TGTGCCAGCAACCTCAGACAGGGGAACACTGAAGCTTTCTTT	CASNLRQGNTEAFF
TRBV27	TRBD1	TRBJ1-2	once	TGTGCCAGCAGTCCCGGGACAGGGAGGAATGGCTACACCTTC	CASSPGTGRNGYTF
TRBV5-4	TRBD2	TRBJ2-1	-	TGTGCCAGCAGTAAATGGACTAGCGGTCCCTACAATGAGCAGTTCTTC	CASSKWTSGPYNEQFF
TRBV7-8	-	TRBJ1-4	-	TGTGCCAGCACCCACCCGGAGGGACGTGGAAAACTGTTTTTT	CASTHPEGRGKLFF
TRBV27	-	TRBJ1-4	-	TGTGCCAGCAGTTTAGGGCAGGGATTTGCAACTAATGAAAAACTGTTTTTT	CASSLGQGFATNEKLFF
TRBV5-5	TRBD1	TRBJ1-3	-	TGTGCCAGCAGCTTGGTATATTCGAGAACAGGGGGACCCGGAAACACCATATATTTT	CASSLVYSRTGGPGNTIYF
TRBV14	-	TRBJ2-3	-	TGTGCCAGCAGCCACCTTACAGATACGCAGTATTTT	CASSHLTDTQYF
TRBV2	TRBD2	TRBJ2-1	once	TGTGCCAGCAGCGGCTGGACTAGCGGGAGGCCGGGGCGGTTCTTC	CASSGWTSGRPGRFF
TRBV6-4	TRBD1	TRBJ1-2	once	TGTGCCAGCAGTGGTAGGACAGGGGCCGATAACTATGGCTACACCTTC	CASSGRTGADNYGYTF
TRBV7-3	TRBD1	TRBJ1-1	once	TGTGCCAGCAGCCCCTTTTCAGGGGGCTTGAACACTGAAGCTTTCTTT	CASSPFSGGLNTEAFF
TRBV28	-	TRBJ2-1	-	TGTGCCAGCAGTCCTGGGGGGGCGGTCGCGGTGAATGAGCAGTTCTTC	CASSPGGAVAVNEQFF
TRBV2	-	TRBJ1-2	-	TGTGCCAGCAGTGTCCAGGAGGCGCGGGGCTACACCTTC	CASSVQEARGYTF
TRBV4-1	TRBD1	TRBJ1-5	-	TGCGCCAGCAGCCAAGACCCGGGACAGGGAAGCAATCAGCCCCAGCATTTT	CASSQDPGQGSNQPQHF
TRBV5-6	-	TRBJ1-1	-	TGTGCCAGCAGCTTCTGGGGGGAGAGCACTGAAGCTTTCTTT	CASSFWGESTEAFF
TRBV19	-	TRBJ1-5	-	TGTGCCAGTAAAGGGGGGGGTCAGCCCCAGCATTTT	CASKGGGQPQHF
TRBV5-1	TRBD1	TRBJ2-7	-	TGCGCCAGCAGCTTCTCCGGGACAGGGGCCTACGAGCAGTACTTC	CASSFSGTGAYEQYF
TRBV12-5	TRBD1	TRBJ2-7	-	TGTGCTAGTGGTACGATCTCCGGTGGGACAGGGGCCTACGAGCAGTACTTC	CASGTISGGTGAYEQYF
TRBV7-7	TRBD1	TRBJ2-7	-	TGTGCTAGCAGCTTAGGGTCCTATGACAGGGGCGACTACGAGCAGTACTTC	CASSLGSYDRGDYEQYF
TRBV29-1	-	TRBJ2-5	few	TGCAGCGGTACTAGCACAGAGACCCAGTACTTC	CSGTSTETQYF
TRBV28	TRBD2	TRBJ2-5	-	TGTGCCAGCAGCGCCATGACTAGCGGGGGGGAGACCCAGTACTTC	CASSAMTSGGETQYF
TRBV10-1	-	TRBJ2-3	-	TGCGCCAGCAGTGATAGGGGAAGAAGCACAGATACGCAGTATTTT	CASSDRGRSTDTQYF
TRBV19	TRBD2	TRBJ2-5	-	TGTGCCAGTAGTACCCAGCGGGAGGCCCCCCAAGAGACCCAGTACTTC	CASSTQREAPQETQYF
TRBV7-2	-	TRBJ1-5	-	TGTGCCAGCAGCTTCCGGGGAGGCTCCCAGCCCCAGCATTTT	CASSFRGGSQPQHF
TRBV6-6	TRBD1	TRBJ2-5	few	TGTGCCAGCACCCTCGGACAGGGGCGGACCCAGTACTTC	CASTLGQGRTQYF
TRBV6-5	-	TRBJ2-7	once	TGTGCCAGTAACACGGGGGTCGGGGGCTACGAGCAGTACTTC	CASNTGVGGYEQYF
TRBV5-1	-	TRBJ2-5	-	TGCGCCAGCAGCTTGGTTGCCGGGGTCCAAGAGACCCAGTACTTC	CASSLVAGVQETQYF
TRBV2	TRBD1	TRBJ2-7	-	TGTGCCATCATGTCGGGACAGGGAATTGGCGAGCAGTACTTC	CAIMSGQGIGEQYF
TRBV7-2	-	TRBJ1-1	-	TGTGCCAGCAGCTTAGTCCCAGGGGCCACTGAAGCTTTCTTT	CASSLVPGATEAFF
TRBV6-1	TRBD1	TRBJ2-7	-	TGTGCCAGCAGAGGACAGGGGCCGTACGAGCAGTACTTC	CASRGQGPYEQYF
TRBV9	-	TRBJ2-7	-	TGTGCCAGCAGCATCGGGGGACTTTCCTACGAGCAGTACTTC	CASSIGGLSYEQYF
TRBV7-2	-	TRBJ1-1	-	TGTGCCAGCAGCTTAGGCGGTGGGACTGAAGCTTTCTTT	CASSLGGGTEAFF
TRBV5-1	TRBD1	TRBJ2-3	-	TGCGCCAGCAGCTTGAATACTCAGGGGGCCACAGATACGCAGTATTTT	CASSLNTQGATDTQYF